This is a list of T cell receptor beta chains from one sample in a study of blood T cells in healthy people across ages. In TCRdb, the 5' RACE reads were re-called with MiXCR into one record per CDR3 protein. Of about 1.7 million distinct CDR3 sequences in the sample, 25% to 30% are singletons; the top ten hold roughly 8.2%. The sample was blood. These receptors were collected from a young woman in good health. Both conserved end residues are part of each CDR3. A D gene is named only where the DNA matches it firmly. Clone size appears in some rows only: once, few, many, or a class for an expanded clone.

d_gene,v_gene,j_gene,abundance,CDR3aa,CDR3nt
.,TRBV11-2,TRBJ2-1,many,CASSFRGATYNEQFF,TGTGCCAGCAGCTTCCGGGGGGCTACCTACAATGAGCAGTTCTTC
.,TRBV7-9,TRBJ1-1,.,CASSLSLREQYEAFF,TGTGCCAGCAGCTTAAGTTTAAGGGAACAGTATGAAGCTTTCTTT
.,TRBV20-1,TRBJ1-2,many,CSARDRQGSFYGYTF,TGCAGTGCTAGAGATCGCCAGGGGTCTTTCTATGGCTACACCTTC
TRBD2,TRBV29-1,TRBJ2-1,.,CSVEGRTSGGLYNEQFF,TGCAGCGTTGAGGGCCGGACTAGCGGGGGACTATACAATGAGCAGTTCTTC
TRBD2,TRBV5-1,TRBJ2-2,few,CASRIGLAGISGELFF,TGCGCCAGCAGAATCGGACTAGCGGGAATATCCGGGGAGCTGTTTTTT
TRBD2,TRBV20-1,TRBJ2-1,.,CSASPPIAGVYNEQFF,TGCAGTGCTAGTCCCCCGATAGCGGGGGTTTACAATGAGCAGTTCTTC
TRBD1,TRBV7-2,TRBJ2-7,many,CASSFDRGLYEQYF,TGTGCCAGCAGCTTCGACAGGGGGCTGTACGAGCAGTACTTC
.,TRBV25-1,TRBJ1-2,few,CASNGVYGYTF,TGTGCCAGCAACGGGGTCTATGGCTACACCTTC
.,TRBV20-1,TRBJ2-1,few,CSAPWIGPSSYNEQFF,TGCAGTGCCCCCTGGATCGGACCGAGCTCCTACAATGAGCAGTTCTTC
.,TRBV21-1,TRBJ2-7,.,CASPTRTPTGREQYF,TGTGCCAGCCCCACCCGTACTCCTACAGGGCGCGAGCAGTACTTC
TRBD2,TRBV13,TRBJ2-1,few,CASSERGVGEQFF,TGTGCCAGCAGTGAACGGGGGGTAGGTGAGCAGTTCTTC
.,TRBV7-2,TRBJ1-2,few,CASTYPGVGYGYTF,TGTGCCAGCACCTATCCCGGGGTTGGCTATGGCTACACCTTC
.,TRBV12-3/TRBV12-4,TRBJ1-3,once,CASSAPGVAGNTIYF,TGTGCCAGCAGTGCTCCAGGGGTTGCTGGAAACACCATATATTTT
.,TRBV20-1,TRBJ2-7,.,CRARFIMYEQYF,TGCAGGGCTAGATTCATTATGTACGAGCAGTACTTC
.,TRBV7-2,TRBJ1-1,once,CASSVTLQGNTEAFF,TGTGCCAGCAGCGTCACCCTGCAGGGGAACACTGAAGCTTTCTTT
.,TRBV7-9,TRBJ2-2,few,CAGSLEAEENTGELFF,TGTGCCGGCAGCTTAGAGGCCGAGGAAAACACCGGGGAGCTGTTTTTT
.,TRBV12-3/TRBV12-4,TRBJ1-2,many,CASSLSPGLRGYTF,TGTGCCAGCAGTTTATCCCCGGGACTTCGGGGCTACACCTTC
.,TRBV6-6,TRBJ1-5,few,CASSSRGANQPQHF,TGTGCCAGCAGTTCCAGGGGTGCCAATCAGCCCCAGCATTTT
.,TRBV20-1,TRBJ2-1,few,CSATFAYNEQFF,TGCAGTGCTACCTTCGCTTACAATGAGCAGTTCTTC
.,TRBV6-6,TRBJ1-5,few,CASSHRLGEGSNQPQHF,TGTGCCAGCAGCCACCGATTGGGCGAGGGTAGCAATCAGCCCCAGCATTTT
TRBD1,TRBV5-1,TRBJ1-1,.,CASSRADRENTEAFF,TGCGCCAGCAGTCGCGCGGACAGGGAGAACACTGAAGCTTTCTTT
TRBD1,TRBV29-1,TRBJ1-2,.,CSVPGQGLRDGYTF,TGCAGCGTTCCGGGACAGGGCCTCCGGGATGGCTACACCTTC
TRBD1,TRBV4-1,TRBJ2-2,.,CASSQEGRGRSTGELFF,TGCGCCAGCAGCCAAGAGGGAAGGGGGCGTAGCACCGGGGAGCTGTTTTTT
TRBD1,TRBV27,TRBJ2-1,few,CASSRDRPIYNEQFF,TGTGCCAGCAGTCGGGACAGGCCAATTTACAATGAGCAGTTCTTC
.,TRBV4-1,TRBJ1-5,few,CASSQDEWAAGRPQHF,TGCGCCAGCAGCCAAGATGAGTGGGCCGCAGGGAGGCCCCAGCATTTT
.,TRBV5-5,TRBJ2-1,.,CASSPPHGSSYNEQFF,TGTGCCAGCAGCCCCCCTCATGGGAGCTCCTACAATGAGCAGTTCTTC
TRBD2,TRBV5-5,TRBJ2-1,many,CASSRTRDEQFF,TGTGCCAGCAGCCGGACTAGGGATGAGCAGTTCTTC
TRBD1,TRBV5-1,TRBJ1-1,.,CASSSIDRGGMNTEAFF,TGCGCCAGCAGCTCTATAGACAGGGGAGGGATGAACACTGAAGCTTTCTTT
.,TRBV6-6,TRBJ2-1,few,CASSYTNRGQYNEQFF,TGTGCCAGCAGTTACACAAACCGGGGCCAGTACAATGAGCAGTTCTTC
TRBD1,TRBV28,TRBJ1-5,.,CASSSGTGAQPQHF,TGTGCCAGCAGTTCGGGGACAGGGGCCCAGCCCCAGCATTTT
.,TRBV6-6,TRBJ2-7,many,CASKGDGGGYEQYF,TGTGCCAGCAAGGGGGATGGGGGAGGCTACGAGCAGTACTTC
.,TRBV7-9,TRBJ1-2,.,CASSKMENYGHTF,TGTGCCAGCAGCAAAATGGAGAACTATGGCCACACCTTC
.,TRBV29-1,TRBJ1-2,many,CSGQTSGGGYTF,TGCAGCGGCCAGACAAGCGGCGGTGGCTACACCTTC
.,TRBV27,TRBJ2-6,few,CASSLKGRHSGANVLTF,TGTGCCAGCAGTTTAAAGGGACGGCACTCTGGGGCCAACGTCCTGACTTTC
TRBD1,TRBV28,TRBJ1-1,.,CASQGGLEAFF,TGTGCCAGCCAGGGGGGGCTTGAAGCTTTCTTT
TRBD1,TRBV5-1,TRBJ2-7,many,CASSLSGTGTGEQYF,TGCGCCAGCAGCCTCTCCGGGACAGGGACGGGCGAGCAGTACTTC
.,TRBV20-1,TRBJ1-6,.,CSARFMGEGGSPLHF,TGCAGTGCTAGATTTATGGGAGAGGGGGGTTCACCCCTCCACTTT
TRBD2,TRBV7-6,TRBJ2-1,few,CASSAAGISYNEQFF,TGTGCCAGCAGCGCAGCGGGGATCTCCTACAATGAGCAGTTCTTC
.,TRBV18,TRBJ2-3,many,CASSQGGRSTDTQYF,TGTGCCAGCTCCCAAGGTGGCAGAAGCACAGATACGCAGTATTTT
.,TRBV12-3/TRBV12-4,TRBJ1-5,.,CASSLSDGNQPQHF,TGTGCCAGCAGTTTAAGTGATGGCAATCAGCCCCAGCATTTT
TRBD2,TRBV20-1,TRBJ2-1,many,CSASGTSGYRSYNEQFF,TGCAGTGCCTCCGGGACTAGCGGTTATAGATCCTACAATGAGCAGTTCTTC
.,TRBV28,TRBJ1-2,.,CGSSPGPMYGYTF,TGTGGCAGCAGTCCAGGACCGATGTATGGCTACACCTTC
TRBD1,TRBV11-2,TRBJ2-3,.,CASSLVFFRPTGDLDGTDTQYF,TGTGCCAGCAGCTTAGTTTTCTTCCGTCCGACAGGGGATTTAGATGGCACAGATACGCAGTATTTT
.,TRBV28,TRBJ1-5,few,CASSTFSAGRNQPQHF,TGTGCCAGCAGTACATTCTCAGCGGGCCGCAATCAGCCCCAGCATTTT
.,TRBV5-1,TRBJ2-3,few,CASSPRPGITDTQYF,TGCGCCAGCAGCCCCAGGCCAGGCATCACAGATACGCAGTATTTT
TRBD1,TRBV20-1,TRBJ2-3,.,CSAGDRVASTDTQYF,TGCAGTGCGGGCGACAGGGTGGCATCCACAGATACGCAGTATTTT
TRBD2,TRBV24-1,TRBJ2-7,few,CATSVKPGLAGGEDGSYEQYF,TGTGCCACCAGTGTAAAACCGGGACTAGCGGGAGGGGAGGACGGGTCCTACGAGCAGTACTTC
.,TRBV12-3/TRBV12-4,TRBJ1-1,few,CASRIRENTEAFF,TGTGCCAGCAGGATCCGTGAGAACACTGAAGCTTTCTTT